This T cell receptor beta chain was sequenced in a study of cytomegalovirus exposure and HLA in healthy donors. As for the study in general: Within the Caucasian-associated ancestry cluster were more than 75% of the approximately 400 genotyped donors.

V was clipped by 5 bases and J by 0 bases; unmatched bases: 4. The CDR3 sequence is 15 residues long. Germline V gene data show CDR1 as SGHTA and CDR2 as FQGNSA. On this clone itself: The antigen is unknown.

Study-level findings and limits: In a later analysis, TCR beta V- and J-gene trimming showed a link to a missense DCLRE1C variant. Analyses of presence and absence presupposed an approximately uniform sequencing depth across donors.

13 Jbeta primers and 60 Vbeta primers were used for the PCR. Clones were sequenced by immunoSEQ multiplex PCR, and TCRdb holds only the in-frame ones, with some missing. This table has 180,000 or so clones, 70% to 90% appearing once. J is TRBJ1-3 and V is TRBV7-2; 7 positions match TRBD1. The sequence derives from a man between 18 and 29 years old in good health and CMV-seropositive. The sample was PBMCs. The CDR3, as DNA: TGTGCCAGCAGCAGAAGACAGGGCTCTGGAAACACCATATATTTT. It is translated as CASSRRQGSGNTIYF.